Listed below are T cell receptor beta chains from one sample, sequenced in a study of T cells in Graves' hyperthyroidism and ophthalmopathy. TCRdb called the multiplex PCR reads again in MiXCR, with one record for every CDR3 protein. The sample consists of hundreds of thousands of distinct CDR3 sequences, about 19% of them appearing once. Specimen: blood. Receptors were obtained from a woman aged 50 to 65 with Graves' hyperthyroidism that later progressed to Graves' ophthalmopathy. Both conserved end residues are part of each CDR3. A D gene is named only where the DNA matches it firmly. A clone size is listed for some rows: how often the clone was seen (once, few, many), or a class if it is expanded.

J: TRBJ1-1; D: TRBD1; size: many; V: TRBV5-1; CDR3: CASSLETGGTEAFF; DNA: TGCGCCAGCAGCCTAGAAACAGGGGGCACTGAAGCTTTCTTT
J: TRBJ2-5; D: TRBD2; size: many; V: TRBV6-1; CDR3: CASKPGGETQYF; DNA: TGTGCCAGCAAACCCGGGGGGGAGACCCAGTACTTC
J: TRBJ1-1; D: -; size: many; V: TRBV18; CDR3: CASSGGTEAFF; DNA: TGTGCCAGCAGTGGGGGAACTGAAGCTTTCTTT
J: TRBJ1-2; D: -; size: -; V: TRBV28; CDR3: CATEDLGRYGYTF; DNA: TGTGCCACCGAGGACTTGGGTCGCTATGGCTACACCTTC
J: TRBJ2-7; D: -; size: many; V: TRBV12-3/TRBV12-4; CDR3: CASNPRGSYEQYF; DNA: TGTGCCAGCAATCCTCGGGGATCCTACGAGCAGTACTTC
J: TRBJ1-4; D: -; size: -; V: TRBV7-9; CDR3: CASSLDVTTNEKLFF; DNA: TGTGCCAGCAGCTTAGACGTGACAACTAATGAAAAACTGTTTTTT
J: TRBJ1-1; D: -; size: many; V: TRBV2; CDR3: CANNRNTEAFF; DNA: TGTGCCAACAACAGGAACACTGAAGCTTTCTTT
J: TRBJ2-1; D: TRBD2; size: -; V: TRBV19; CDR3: CASIPSGGDNEQFF; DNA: TGTGCCAGTATACCTAGCGGGGGGGACAATGAGCAGTTCTTC
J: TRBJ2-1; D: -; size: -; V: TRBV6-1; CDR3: CASGEGAYNEQFF; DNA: TGTGCCAGCGGAGAGGGGGCCTACAATGAGCAGTTCTTC
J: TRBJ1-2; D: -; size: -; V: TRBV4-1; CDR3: CASSQVVGGSLYGYTF; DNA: TGCGCCAGCAGCCAAGTTGTGGGGGGTTCCCTGTATGGCTACACCTTC
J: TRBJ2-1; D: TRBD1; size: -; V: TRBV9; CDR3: CASSVEDRVYNEQFF; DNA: TGTGCCAGCAGCGTAGAGGACAGGGTCTACAATGAGCAGTTCTTC
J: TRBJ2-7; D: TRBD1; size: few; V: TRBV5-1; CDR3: CASSQATGGPSYEQYF; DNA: TGCGCCAGCAGCCAAGCAACAGGGGGGCCTTCCTACGAGCAGTACTTC
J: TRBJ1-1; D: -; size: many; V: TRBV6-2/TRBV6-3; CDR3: CASRRGPESTEAFF; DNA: TGTGCCAGCAGACGGGGACCGGAAAGCACTGAAGCTTTCTTT
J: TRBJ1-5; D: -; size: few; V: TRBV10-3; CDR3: CAISEGHSNNNQPQHF; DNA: TGTGCCATCAGTGAGGGTCATTCCAATAATAATCAGCCCCAGCATTTT
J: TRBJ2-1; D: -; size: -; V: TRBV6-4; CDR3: CASSDSSGKREQFF; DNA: TGTGCCAGCAGTGACTCGTCAGGGAAGAGGGAGCAGTTCTTC
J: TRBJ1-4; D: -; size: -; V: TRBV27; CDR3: CASSLISNEKLFF; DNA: TGTGCCAGCAGTTTAATCAGTAATGAAAAACTGTTTTTT
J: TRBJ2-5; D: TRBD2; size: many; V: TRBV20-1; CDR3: CSARDGSSGGAGETQYF; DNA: TGCAGTGCTAGAGATGGTAGTAGCGGGGGGGCCGGGGAGACCCAGTACTTC
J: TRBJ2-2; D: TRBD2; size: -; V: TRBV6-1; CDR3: CASSLSGAGELFF; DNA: TGTGCCAGCAGTTTAAGCGGGGCCGGGGAGCTGTTTTTT
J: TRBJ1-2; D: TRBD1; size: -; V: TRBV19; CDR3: CASKAQRANTGEDRVGGYTF; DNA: TGTGCCAGTAAGGCCCAGCGGGCCAACACCGGGGAAGACAGGGTCGGAGGCTACACCTTC
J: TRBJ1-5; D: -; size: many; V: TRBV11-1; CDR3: CASSTGYNQPQHF; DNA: TGTGCCAGCAGCACGGGTTACAATCAGCCCCAGCATTTT
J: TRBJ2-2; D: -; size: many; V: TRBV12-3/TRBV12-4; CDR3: CASSLLGGTGELFF; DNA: TGTGCCAGCAGTTTACTAGGGGGCACCGGGGAGCTGTTTTTT
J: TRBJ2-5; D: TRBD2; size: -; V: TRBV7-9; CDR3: CASSLNRMTSGDQETQYF; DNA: TGTGCCAGCAGCTTAAATCGAATGACTAGCGGGGACCAAGAGACCCAGTACTTC
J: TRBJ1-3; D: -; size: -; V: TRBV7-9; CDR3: CASSQQASGSGNTIYF; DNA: TGTGCCAGCAGCCAACAGGCGAGCGGTTCAGGAAACACCATATATTTT
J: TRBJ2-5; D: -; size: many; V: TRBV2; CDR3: CASRSFGGYQETQYF; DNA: TGTGCCAGCAGATCCTTTGGGGGATACCAAGAGACCCAGTACTTC
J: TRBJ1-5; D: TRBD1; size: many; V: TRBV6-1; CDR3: CASRPGQAIQGNQPQHF; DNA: TGTGCCAGCAGGCCGGGACAGGCCATCCAAGGCAATCAGCCCCAGCATTTT
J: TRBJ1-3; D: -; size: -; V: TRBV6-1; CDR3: CASSEVSGNTIYF; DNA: TGTGCCAGCAGTGAAGTATCTGGAAACACCATATATTTT
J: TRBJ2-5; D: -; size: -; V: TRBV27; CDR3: CASSFLTGETQYF; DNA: TGTGCCAGCAGTTTCCTTACAGGGGAGACCCAGTACTTC
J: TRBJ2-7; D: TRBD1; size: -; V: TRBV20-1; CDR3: CSARETGGFYEQYF; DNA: TGCAGTGCTAGAGAAACAGGGGGCTTCTACGAGCAGTACTTC
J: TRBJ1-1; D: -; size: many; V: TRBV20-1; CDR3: CSARGGSEAFF; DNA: TGCAGTGCTAGGGGGGGCTCTGAAGCTTTCTTT
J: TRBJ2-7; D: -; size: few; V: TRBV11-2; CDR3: CASSFFRGYYEQYF; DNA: TGTGCCAGCAGCTTTTTTAGAGGCTACTACGAGCAGTACTTC
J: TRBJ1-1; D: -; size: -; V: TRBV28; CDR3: CASYIQGSTEAFF; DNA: TGTGCCAGCTACATTCAGGGGAGCACTGAAGCTTTCTTT
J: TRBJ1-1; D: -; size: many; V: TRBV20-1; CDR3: CSAYNLTVNTEAFF; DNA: TGCAGTGCGTATAATCTGACAGTGAACACTGAAGCTTTCTTT
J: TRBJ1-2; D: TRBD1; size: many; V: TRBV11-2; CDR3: CASSLARQGMGGYTF; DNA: TGTGCCAGCAGCTTAGCTCGACAGGGAATGGGTGGCTACACCTTC
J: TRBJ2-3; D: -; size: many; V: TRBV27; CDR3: CASSLSTGSTDTQYF; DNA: TGTGCCAGCAGTTTATCGACGGGTAGCACAGATACGCAGTATTTT
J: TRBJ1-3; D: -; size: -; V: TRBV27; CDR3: CASSSQLSSGNTIYF; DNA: TGTGCCAGCAGTTCCCAGCTTAGCTCTGGAAACACCATATATTTT
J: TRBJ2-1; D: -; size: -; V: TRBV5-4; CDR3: CASSLPGGWNEQFF; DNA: TGTGCCAGCAGCTTGCCGGGGGGCTGGAATGAGCAGTTCTTC
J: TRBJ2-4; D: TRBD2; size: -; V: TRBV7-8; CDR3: CASSFGLAGGRAKNIQYF; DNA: TGTGCCAGCAGCTTCGGACTAGCGGGGGGTCGAGCCAAAAACATTCAGTACTTC
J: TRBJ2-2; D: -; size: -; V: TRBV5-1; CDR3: CASGSQFGENTGELFF; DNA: TGCGCCAGCGGCAGCCAATTCGGGGAAAACACCGGGGAGCTGTTTTTT
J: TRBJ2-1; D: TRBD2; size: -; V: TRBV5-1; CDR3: CASSLAYTSGLDNEQFF; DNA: TGTGCCAGCAGCTTGGCCTACACTAGCGGTTTGGACAATGAGCAGTTCTTC
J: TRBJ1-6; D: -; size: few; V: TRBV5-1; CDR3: CASSSPDSNSPLHF; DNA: TGCGCCAGCAGCTCCCCAGACAGTAATTCACCCCTCCACTTT
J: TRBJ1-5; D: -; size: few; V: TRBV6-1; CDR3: CASRDNGQTNQPQHF; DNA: TGTGCCAGCAGGGATAACGGACAGACCAATCAGCCCCAGCATTTT
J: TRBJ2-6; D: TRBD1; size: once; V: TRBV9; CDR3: CASSLRGTGGPGANVLTF; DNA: TGTGCCAGCAGCTTACGAGGGACAGGGGGGCCGGGGGCCAACGTCCTGACTTTC
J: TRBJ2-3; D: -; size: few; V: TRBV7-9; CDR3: CASSLASRRTSTDTQYF; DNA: TGTGCCAGCAGCTTAGCGTCGCGGCGGACTAGCACAGATACGCAGTATTTT
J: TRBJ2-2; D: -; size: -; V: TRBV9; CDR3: CASSSQTGELFF; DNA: TGTGCCAGCAGCTCCCAGACCGGGGAGCTGTTTTTT
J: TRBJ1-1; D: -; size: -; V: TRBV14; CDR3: CASQPPAQGLEAFF; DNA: TGTGCCAGCCAACCACCAGCCCAGGGCCTTGAAGCTTTCTTT
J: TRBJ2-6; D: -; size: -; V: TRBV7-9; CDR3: CASSSPDSKESGANVLTF; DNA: TGTGCCAGCAGCTCCCCGGACAGTAAGGAGTCTGGGGCCAACGTCCTGACTTTC
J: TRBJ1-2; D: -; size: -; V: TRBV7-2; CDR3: CASSPWTALYGYTF; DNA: TGTGCCAGCAGCCCGTGGACAGCTCTATATGGCTACACCTTC
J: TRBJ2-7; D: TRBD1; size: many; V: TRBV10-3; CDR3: CAIRPGQTSYEQYF; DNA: TGTGCCATCAGACCGGGACAGACCTCCTACGAGCAGTACTTC
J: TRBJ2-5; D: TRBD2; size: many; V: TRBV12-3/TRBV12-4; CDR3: CASSSLTSGGAETQYF; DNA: TGTGCCAGCAGTTCCTTGACTAGCGGGGGGGCAGAGACCCAGTACTTC
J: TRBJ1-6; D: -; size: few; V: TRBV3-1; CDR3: CASSLTPIGSPLHF; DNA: TGTGCCAGCAGCCTCACCCCAATTGGTTCACCCCTCCACTTT
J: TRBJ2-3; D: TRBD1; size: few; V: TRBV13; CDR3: CASSPYRTGGTDTQYF; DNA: TGTGCCAGCAGCCCGTACCGGACAGGGGGCACAGATACGCAGTATTTT
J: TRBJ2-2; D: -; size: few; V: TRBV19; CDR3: CASSMGGAPNTGELFF; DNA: TGTGCCAGTAGTATGGGGGGGGCCCCGAACACCGGGGAGCTGTTTTTT
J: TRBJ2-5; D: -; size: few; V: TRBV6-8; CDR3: CAVKEEGRETQYF; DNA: TGTGCGGTAAAAGAGGAGGGGCGGGAGACCCAGTACTTC
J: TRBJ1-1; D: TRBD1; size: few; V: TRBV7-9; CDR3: CASSGGQGQSTEAFF; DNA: TGTGCCAGCAGCGGAGGACAGGGTCAGAGCACTGAAGCTTTCTTT
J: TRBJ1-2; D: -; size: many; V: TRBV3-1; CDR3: CASSQGAPGYGYTF; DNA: TGTGCCAGCAGCCAAGGTGCCCCAGGGTATGGCTACACCTTC